A single sample gave rise to the 21 T cell receptor beta chains below, sequenced in a study of T-cell memory formation after mild COVID-19. Each CDR3 protein is one row after TCRdb ran MiXCR on the 5' RACE reads. The sample includes 15,000 or so distinct CDR3 sequences, around 25% of them seen just once. The source material was PBMCs or a T cell subset sorted from them (not recorded which). The origin of the receptors is a man younger than 35 who had mild COVID-19 (a few samples of this study predate the infection). Cell type and time point are not known.

The rearrangement joins TRBV5-6 to TRBJ2-6; D is possibly TRBD2 (6 bases). The V end was cut by 4 bases, the J end by 4 bases, with 12 bases between. This CDR3 has 15 residues. Germline V lookup: CDR1 SGHDT, CDR2 YYEEEE. The CDR3 here is CASSLGLSGANVLTF. CDR3 DNA sequence: TGTGCCAGCAGCCTGGGACTGTCAGGGGCCAACGTCCTGACTTTC.

V usage is TRBV7-2 and J usage is TRBJ2-3; TRBD2 agrees at 7 bases. Trimming cost V 4 bases and J 3 bases; bases outside gene matches: 1. The length of the CDR3 is 13 residues. Germline lookup yields CDR1 SGHTA and CDR2 FQGNSA. The CDR3 protein is CASSWGGTDTQYF. CDR3 DNA sequence: TGTGCCAGCAGCTGGGGGGGAACAGATACGCAGTATTTT.

The V call is TRBV29-1, the J call TRBJ1-1, with D unclear. Trimming cost V 3 bases and J 0 bases, with 8 bases left between them. CDR1 SQVTM and CDR2 ANQGSEA come from the germline V gene. The CDR3 runs to 13 residues. The CDR3 bases are TGCAGCGTTGAGATAGGGATGAACACTGAAGCTTTCTTT. This encodes CSVEIGMNTEAFF. The variable domain in full, completed from reference TRBV29-1 and TRBJ1-1, reads SAVISQKPSRDICQRGTSLTIQCQVDSQVTMMFWYRQQPGQSLTLIATANQGSEATYESGFVIDKFPISRPNLTFSTLTVSNMSPEDSSIYLCSVEIGMNTEAFFGQGTRLTVV.

The rearrangement uses TRBV25-1 and TRBJ1-4; D may be TRBD1 (5 bases). The CDR3 covers 15 residues. The germline V and J ends were trimmed by 3 bases and 4 bases, with 12 bases remaining between them. Germline V lookup: CDR1 MGHDK, CDR2 SYGVNS. The CDR3 bases are TGTGCCAGCAGTGATTGGGGCAGGCTTAATGAAAAACTGTTTTTT. Amino acid sequence: CASSDWGRLNEKLFF.

This clonotype was counted ten times or more. The chain couples TRBV20-1 to TRBJ1-1; D is undetermined. CDR3 length: 13 residues. Germline V gene data show CDR1 as DFQATT and CDR2 as SNEGSKA (reference sequence). Written as DNA, the CDR3 is TGCACTGGGTTCAGTGGCAGGAACACTGAAGCTTTCTTT. It specifies CTGFSGRNTEAFF.

The J gene is TRBJ2-1, the V gene TRBV29-1, with 11 bases lining up with TRBD2. This CDR3 is 13 amino acids long. V shed 6 bases and J 7 bases; nucleotides not matched to a gene: 5. Germline V gives CDR1 SQVTM, CDR2 ANQGSEA. This chain's CDR3 is CSVFSGRVNEQFF. CDR3 nucleotide sequence: TGCAGCGTATTTAGCGGGAGGGTTAATGAGCAGTTCTTC.

This clonotype came up many times. This sequence joins TRBV12-3 or TRBV12-4 and TRBJ2-2; a weak D match, TRBD1 (6 bases). This CDR3 is built from 20 residues. V dropped 4 bases and J dropped 2 bases, with 26 bases sitting between them. CDR3 region: CASSSHRWGTPMENTGELFF. The CDR3 region has the DNA TGTGCCAGCAGTTCTCATAGGTGGGGGACACCCATGGAAAACACCGGGGAGCTGTTTTTT.

This clonotype has at least ten counts. This rearrangement joins TRBV6-5 to TRBJ2-3; 9 positions match TRBD2. CDR1 is MNHEY, CDR2 SVGAGI, per germline. V shed 6 bases, J shed 6 bases, and the junction held 10 bases outside the gene matches. The CDR3 sequence is 15 residues long. CDR3 loop: CASRSWVAGVDTQYF. The CDR3 region has the DNA TGTGCCAGCAGATCCTGGGTAGCGGGGGTTGATACGCAGTATTTT.

This chain uses TRBV4-1 with TRBJ2-2; 8 nucleotides align to TRBD2. The CDR3 has 20 amino acids. Germline V CDR1 and CDR2: MGHRA, YSYEKL. V was clipped by 1 base and J by 0 bases; unmatched bases: 13. CDR3 in amino acids: CASSQAPTSVYTSNTGELFF. The CDR3 DNA follows: TGCGCCAGCAGCCAAGCCCCGACTAGCGTCTATACTTCGAACACCGGGGAGCTGTTTTTT.

The chain is built from TRBV5-1 and TRBJ2-1; D perhaps matches TRBD1 (5 bases). The CDR3 has 13 residues. V shed 4 bases and J shed 8 bases, with 13 bases lying between them. Looked up from germline, CDR1 is SGHRS and CDR2 is YFSETQ. This CDR3 is CASSPRQGDEQFF. In nucleotides, the CDR3 is TGCGCCAGCAGCCCACGGCAGGGTGATGAGCAGTTCTTC. The variable domain in full, with the rest retrieved from reference TRBV5-1 and TRBJ2-1, is KAGVTQTPRYLIKTRGQQVTLSCSPISGHRSVSWYQQTPGQGLQFLFEYFSETQRNKGNFPGRFSGRQFSNSRSEMNVSTLELGDSALYLCASSPRQGDEQFFGPGTRLTVL.

This clonotype was detected only a few times. The rearrangement uses TRBV5-4 and TRBJ2-5; D not certain. The V and J ends lost 2 bases and 0 bases respectively, with 14 bases between them. The CDR3 has 16 amino acids. Germline V gene sequence: CDR1 SGHNT, CDR2 YYREEE (reference sequence). CDR3 nucleotides: TGTGCCAGCAGCTTTTGCCCGGCCGCGTACCAAGAGACCCAGTACTTC. It yields the protein CASSFCPAAYQETQYF.

Many counts were recorded for this clonotype. The chain combines TRBV7-9 with TRBJ2-7, with TRBD1 identical over 9 bases. Germline V gene data show CDR1 as SEHNR and CDR2 as FQNEAQ (reference sequence). The CDR3 sequence is 18 residues long. Unmatched junction bases numbered 16, after V lost 5 bases and J lost 2 bases. CDR3 amino acids: CASSETGGDLDNPYEQYF. DNA of the CDR3: TGTGCCAGCAGCGAGACAGGGGGTGACCTTGATAACCCCTACGAGCAGTACTTC.

The J gene is TRBJ2-7, the V gene TRBV24-1; D perhaps matches TRBD1 (5 bases). This CDR3 is 14 amino acids long. CDR1 is KGHDR and CDR2 is SFDVKD in the germline V gene. V shed 5 bases and J shed 5 bases, with 15 bases lying between them. Here the CDR3 reads CATSASTVFDEQYF. CDR3 DNA sequence: TGTGCCACCAGTGCCTCGACAGTGTTCGACGAGCAGTACTTC.

The genes are TRBV6-2 or TRBV6-3 and TRBJ2-1; 7 nucleotides match TRBD1. After removal of 11 bases from V and 0 bases from J, the junction contained 4 bases not matched to a gene. The CDR3 consists of 13 residues. Germline assignment: CDR1 MNHEY and CDR2 SVGEGT. The CDR3, as DNA: TGTGCCTGCCGGGACAGCTCCTACAATGAGCAGTTCTTC. This gives the protein CACRDSSYNEQFF.

This clonotype was seen many times. The gene calls are TRBV6-5 and TRBJ1-4; a possible D gene is TRBD1 (5 bases). Between the trimmed V and J ends, which lost 0 bases and 1 base, there was a span of 6 bases. The CDR3 runs 15 residues. Germline V gives CDR1 MNHEY, CDR2 SVGAGI. The CDR3 region has the DNA TGTGCCAGCAGTTACTCGGGGGGAACTAATGAAAAACTGTTTTTT. This sequence encodes CASSYSGGTNEKLFF.

This sequence joins TRBV4-3 and TRBJ2-3; D remains ambiguous. V dropped 3 bases and J dropped 6 bases, with 10 bases sitting between them. This CDR3 has 13 residues. The germline gives CDR1 LGHNA, CDR2 YSLEER. The CDR3 region is CASSHSLSDTQYF. The CDR3 bases are TGCGCCAGCAGCCACAGTTTATCCGATACGCAGTATTTT.

This clonotype was seen a handful of times. The chain has TRBV7-2 and TRBJ1-1; the D is unclear. The germline gives CDR1 SGHTA, CDR2 FQGNSA. V dropped 1 base and J dropped 2 bases, with 23 bases sitting between them. This CDR3 has 19 amino acids. In nucleotides, the CDR3 is TGTGCCAGCAGCTTAGGTTGTAATCATTGCGGACGGGCTAACACTGAAGCTTTCTTT. Encoded protein: CASSLGCNHCGRANTEAFF.

This clonotype was detected ten times or more. V and J are TRBV27 and TRBJ2-2; either TRBD1 or TRBD2 may supply D (5 bases each). This CDR3 is built from 15 residues. Germline lookup yields CDR1 MNHEY and CDR2 SMNVEV (reference sequence). Trimming took 4 bases from V and 6 from J, leaving 15 bases between them. CDR3 nucleotide sequence: TGTGCCAGCAGTTCTTCCGGGACCGTGGCCGGGGAGCTGTTTTTT. Its translation is CASSSSGTVAGELFF.

This clonotype was observed a handful of times. V usage is TRBV10-2 and J usage is TRBJ2-3; D possibly corresponds to TRBD1 (5 bases). Between the trimmed V and J ends, which lost 6 bases and 4 bases, there was a span of 14 bases. Germline CDR1 WSHSY, CDR2 SAAADI. This CDR3 is 14 amino acids long. CDR3 loop: CASSLGPTPDTQYF. CDR3 nucleotide sequence: TGCGCCAGCAGCCTGGGGCCCACCCCAGATACGCAGTATTTT.

In this sample, this clonotype turned up many times. V is TRBV15 and J is TRBJ2-4; no firm D call. CDR1 LNHNV and CDR2 YYDKDF come from the germline V gene (reference sequence). The CDR3 consists of 15 residues. Between the trimmed V and J ends, which lost 1 base and 8 bases, there was a span of 15 bases. For the CDR3, the DNA is TGTGCCACCAGCAGAGTTCGGGTCCCTAGAGACATTCAGTACTTC. Protein sequence: CATSRVRVPRDIQYF.

The sample holds many counts of this clonotype. V gene TRBV20-1 combines with J gene TRBJ2-3; 9 nucleotides match TRBD1. There are 15 residues in the CDR3. Germline V gene data show CDR1 as DFQATT and CDR2 as SNEGSKA (reference sequence). V dropped 6 bases and J dropped 7; count of bases not matched to a gene: 14. DNA for the CDR3: TGCAGTGCCCAACCCGGGGGACAGGGCTTACATACGCAGTATTTT. Protein product: CSAQPGGQGLHTQYF.